One and the same sample provided the 18 T cell receptor beta chains below, sequenced in a study of T cell clusters in autoimmune cytopenias. One tube held mixed TRB-A and TRB-B primer pools for touch-down PCR. Each CDR3 protein gets one entry in TCRdb, which reprocessed the multiplex PCR reads and gives no DNA. This table lists roughly 8,200 distinct CDR3 sequences. TRB amplification used approximately 270 ng of peripheral blood genomic DNA. The sequenced material came from peripheral blood. Source of these receptors: a human donor with an autoimmune cytopenia or autoimmune hepatitis (not recorded which).

The genes are TRBV10-1 and TRBJ2-1. Germline V gene sequence: CDR1 WNHNN, CDR2 SYGVQD (reference sequence). The CDR3 contains 12 residues. Here the CDR3 reads CASSDDVNEQFF.

This rearrangement joins TRBV20-1 to TRBJ2-1; checking the TCRdb D call of TRBD2 is not possible without DNA. This CDR3 region has 15 residues. Looked up from germline, CDR1 is DFQATT and CDR2 is SNEGSKA (reference sequence). CDR3 amino acids: CSARGLAGEYSEQFF.

This chain links TRBV5-6 with TRBJ1-6; TCRdb proposes TRBD1, but this gene call is untestable without DNA. The CDR3 extends over 19 amino acids. The V gene's germline CDR1 is SGHDT and CDR2 YYEEEE. CDR3: CASSSGGTGGIGNNSPLHF.

The gene calls are TRBV12-3 or TRBV12-4 and TRBJ1-4; TCRdb designates TRBD1, a call that cannot be tested without DNA. The CDR3 sequence is 16 residues long. The CDR3 here is CASSWKGAWTNEKLFF.

The chain carries TRBV18 and TRBJ2-5; TCRdb returns TRBD2, unconfirmable since there is no DNA. This CDR3 is 13 amino acids long. CDR1 is KGHSH and CDR2 is LQKENI in the germline V gene. This chain's CDR3 is CASSQIAGETQYF. The full variable domain, in which reference TRBV18 and TRBJ2-5 provide the parts outside the CDR3, is NAGVMQNPRHLVRRRGQEARLRCSPMKGHSHVYWYRQLPEEGLKFMVYLQKENIIDESGMPKERFSAEFPKEGPSILRIQQVVRGDSAAYFCASSQIAGETQYFGPGTRLLVL.

This clonotype counts as medium-sized by frequency. The chain has TRBV6-5 and TRBJ1-2; TCRdb's D call, TRBD1, is unchecked because there is no DNA. The CDR3 has 14 residues. Germline V gene lookup returns CDR1 MNHEY and CDR2 SVGAGI. CDR3 sequence reads: CASAGTGANYGYTF.

The chain has TRBV18 and TRBJ1-5; there is no DNA to check the TCRdb D call of TRBD1. The CDR3 covers 17 residues. CDR1 is KGHSH, CDR2 LQKENI, per germline. CDR3 loop: CASSPFGTGNSNQPQHF.

By frequency, this clonotype registers medium-sized (0.01 to 0.1%). This sequence joins TRBV15 and TRBJ2-5; TCRdb calls TRBD1, which cannot be checked without DNA. The CDR3 is 15 residues long. CDR1 and CDR2 (germline): LNHNV, YYDKDF (reference sequence). CDR3: CATSDGTGVDETQYF. Supplemented by reference TRBV15 and TRBJ2-5, the full variable domain reads DAMVIQNPRYQVTQFGKPVTLSCSQTLNHNVMYWYQQKSSQAPKLLFHYYDKDFNNEADTPDNFQSRRPNTSFCFLDIRSPGLGDTAMYLCATSDGTGVDETQYFGPGTRLLVL.

The chain links TRBV12-3 or TRBV12-4 to TRBJ1-2; TCRdb designates TRBD1, a call that cannot be tested without DNA. There are 14 residues in the CDR3. CDR3 residues: CASSTQGAYYGYTF.

The CDR3: CASSPRPSGSYEQYF. The V and J genes are TRBV6-5 and TRBJ2-7; the D gene TCRdb calls, TRBD2, cannot be checked with no DNA. CDR1 is MNHEY, CDR2 SVGAGI, per germline. The CDR3 is 15 amino acids.

CDR3 loop: CASSPPSERQAFF. The chain couples TRBV18 to TRBJ1-1. CDR3 size: 13 residues. From germline, CDR1 is KGHSH and CDR2 LQKENI.

The CDR3 is CASSLGVAGMTDTQYF. This rearrangement joins TRBV5-1 to TRBJ2-3; TCRdb names TRBD2, which stays unverified in the absence of DNA. Germline CDR1 SGHRS, CDR2 YFSETQ. This CDR3 contains 16 residues.

V and J are TRBV12-3 or TRBV12-4 and TRBJ1-5. CDR3 length: 14 residues. The chain's CDR3 is CASSLVGRGAAQHF.

The rearrangement joins TRBV19 to TRBJ2-2; TCRdb returns TRBD2, unconfirmable since there is no DNA. The V gene's germline CDR1 is LNHDA and CDR2 SQIVND (reference sequence). This CDR3 contains 15 residues. The CDR3 is CASSTERALAGELFF.

The chain employs TRBV20-1 and TRBJ1-2; the D call of TRBD1 rests on TCRdb alone, since no DNA is present to check it. CDR1 and CDR2 (germline): DFQATT, SNEGSKA (reference sequence). CDR3 size: 14 residues. CDR3 sequence: CSASLGTGNYGYTF.

The rearrangement uses TRBV5-6 and TRBJ2-3; the TCRdb call, TRBD2, lacks DNA for checking. CDR1 SGHDT and CDR2 YYEEEE come from the germline V gene. The CDR3 loop spans 15 amino acids. This CDR3 reads CASSLGDYTPDTQYF.

The chain couples TRBV19 to TRBJ1-1. Germline values: CDR1 LNHDA, CDR2 SQIVND (reference sequence). CDR3 length: 13 residues. The CDR3 protein is CASSKGLGTEAFF. Complete variable domain (other parts from reference TRBV19 and TRBJ1-1): DGGITQSPKYLFRKEGQNVTLSCEQNLNHDAMYWYRQDPGQGLRLIYYSQIVNDFQKGDIAEGYSVSREKKESFPLTVTSAQKNPTAFYLCASSKGLGTEAFFGQGTRLTVV.

V usage is TRBV19 and J usage is TRBJ2-1; TCRdb outputs TRBD2, but without DNA this stays unchecked. Germline V lookup: CDR1 LNHDA, CDR2 SQIVND (reference sequence). The CDR3 runs 21 residues. CDR3 sequence: CASSIEAPRTSGRGAYNEQFF.